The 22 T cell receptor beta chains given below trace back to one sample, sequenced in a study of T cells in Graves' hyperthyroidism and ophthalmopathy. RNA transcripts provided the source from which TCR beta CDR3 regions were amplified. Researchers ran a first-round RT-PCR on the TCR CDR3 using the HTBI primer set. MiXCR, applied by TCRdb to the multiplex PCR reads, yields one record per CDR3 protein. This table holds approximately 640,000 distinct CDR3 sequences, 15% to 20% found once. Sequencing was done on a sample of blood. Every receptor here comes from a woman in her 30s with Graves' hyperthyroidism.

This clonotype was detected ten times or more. This chain's CDR3 is CASSTIHRVSSEQYF. The CDR3 coding sequence is TGTGCCAGCAGTACCATCCACAGGGTTTCGAGCGAGCAGTACTTC. The chain employs TRBV12-3 or TRBV12-4 and TRBJ2-7; possibly TRBD1 for D (6 bases). The CDR3 is 15 amino acids. The germline V and J ends were trimmed by 5 bases and 6 bases, with 20 bases remaining between them.

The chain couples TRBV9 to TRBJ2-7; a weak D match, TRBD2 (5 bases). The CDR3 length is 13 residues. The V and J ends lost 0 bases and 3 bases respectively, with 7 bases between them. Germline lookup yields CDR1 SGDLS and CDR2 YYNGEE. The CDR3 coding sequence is TGTGCCAGCAGCGTAGAAGACTACTACGAGCAGTACTTC. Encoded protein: CASSVEDYYEQYF.

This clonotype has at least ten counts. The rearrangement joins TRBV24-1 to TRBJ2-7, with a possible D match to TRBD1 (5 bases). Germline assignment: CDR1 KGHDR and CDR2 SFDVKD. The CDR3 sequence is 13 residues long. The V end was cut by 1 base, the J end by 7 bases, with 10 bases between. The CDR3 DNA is TGTGCCACCAGTGATTTCCGGCAGGGTGAGCAGTACTTC. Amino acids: CATSDFRQGEQYF.

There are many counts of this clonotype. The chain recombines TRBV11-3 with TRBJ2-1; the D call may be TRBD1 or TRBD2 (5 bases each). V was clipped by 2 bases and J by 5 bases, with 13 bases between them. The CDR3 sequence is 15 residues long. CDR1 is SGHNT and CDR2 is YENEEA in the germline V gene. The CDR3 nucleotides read TGTGCCAGCAGCTTAACTGGGACCAGTAACAATGAGCAGTTCTTC. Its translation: CASSLTGTSNNEQFF.

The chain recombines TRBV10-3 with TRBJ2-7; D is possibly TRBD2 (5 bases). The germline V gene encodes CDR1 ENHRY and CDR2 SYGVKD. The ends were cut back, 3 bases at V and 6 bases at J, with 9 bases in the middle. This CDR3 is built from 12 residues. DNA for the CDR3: TGTGCCATCAGTGAAAGGGAGCGCGAGCAGTACTTC. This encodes CAISEREREQYF.

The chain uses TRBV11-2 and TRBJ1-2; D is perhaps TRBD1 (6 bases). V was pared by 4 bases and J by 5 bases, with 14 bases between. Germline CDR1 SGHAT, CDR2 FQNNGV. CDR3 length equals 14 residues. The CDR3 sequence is CASSSSDRFYGYTF. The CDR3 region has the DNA TGTGCCAGCAGCTCCTCAGACAGGTTTTATGGCTACACCTTC.

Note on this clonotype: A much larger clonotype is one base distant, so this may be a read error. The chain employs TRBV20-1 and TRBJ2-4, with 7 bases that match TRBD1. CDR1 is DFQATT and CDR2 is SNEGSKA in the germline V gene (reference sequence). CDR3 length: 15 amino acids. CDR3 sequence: CSTRGQLLAKNIQYF. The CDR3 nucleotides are TGCAGTACTAGGGGACAGTTACTAGCCAAAAACATTCAGTACTTC.

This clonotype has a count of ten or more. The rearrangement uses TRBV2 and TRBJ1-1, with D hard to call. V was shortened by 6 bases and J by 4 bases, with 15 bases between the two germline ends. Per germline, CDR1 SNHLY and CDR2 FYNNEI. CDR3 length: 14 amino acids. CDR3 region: CASRGRFLATEAFF. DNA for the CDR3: TGTGCCAGCAGGGGGAGGTTTTTGGCCACTGAAGCTTTCTTT.

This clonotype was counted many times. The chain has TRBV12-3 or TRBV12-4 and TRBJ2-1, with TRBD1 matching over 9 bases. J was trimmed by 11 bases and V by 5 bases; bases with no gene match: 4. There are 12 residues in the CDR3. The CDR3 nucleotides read TGTGCCAGCAGTCCTGGGACAGGGAAGCAGTTCTTC. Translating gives CASSPGTGKQFF.

The CDR3 DNA reads TGTGCCACCAGTGAATCCGGGACCGAGAATGAAAAACTGTTTTTT. Translated, it gives CATSESGTENEKLFF. The chain has TRBV24-1 and TRBJ1-4; tentatively, D is TRBD1 (5 bases). The V and J ends lost 4 bases and 5 bases respectively, with 13 bases between them. Looked up from germline, CDR1 is KGHDR and CDR2 is SFDVKD. This CDR3 region has 15 residues.

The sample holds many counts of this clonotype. The CDR3 loop is CASSLDSGGGTDTQYF. CDR3 nucleotides: TGTGCCAGCAGCTTAGATAGTGGGGGGGGCACAGATACGCAGTATTTT. V usage is TRBV11-2 and J usage is TRBJ2-3, with 7 bases lining up with TRBD2. Looked up from germline, CDR1 is SGHAT and CDR2 is FQNNGV. V gave up 0 bases and J gave up 1 base; unmatched junction bases: 4. The CDR3 contains 16 residues.

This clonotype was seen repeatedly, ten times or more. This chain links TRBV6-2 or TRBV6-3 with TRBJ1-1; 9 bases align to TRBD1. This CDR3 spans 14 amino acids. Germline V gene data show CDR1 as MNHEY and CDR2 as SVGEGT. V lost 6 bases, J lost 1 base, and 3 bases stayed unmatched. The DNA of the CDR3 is TGTGCCAGCAGGGGACAGGGACAGAACACTGAAGCTTTCTTT. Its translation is CASRGQGQNTEAFF.

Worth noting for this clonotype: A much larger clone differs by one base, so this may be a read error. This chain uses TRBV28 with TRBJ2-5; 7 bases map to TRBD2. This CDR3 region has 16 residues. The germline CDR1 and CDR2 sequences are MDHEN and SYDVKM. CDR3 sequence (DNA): TGTGCCAGCAGTTTAGGCGTCCAGCGGGACCAAGAGGCCCAGTACTTC. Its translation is CASSLGVQRDQEAQYF.

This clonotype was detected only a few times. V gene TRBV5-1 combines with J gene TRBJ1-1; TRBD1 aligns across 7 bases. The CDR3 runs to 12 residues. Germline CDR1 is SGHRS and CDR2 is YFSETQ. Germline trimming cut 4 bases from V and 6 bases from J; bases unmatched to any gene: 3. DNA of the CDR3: TGCGCCAGCAGCGACAGGGATGCTGAAGCTTTCTTT. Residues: CASSDRDAEAFF. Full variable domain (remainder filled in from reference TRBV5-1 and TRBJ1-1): KAGVTQTPRYLIKTRGQQVTLSCSPISGHRSVSWYQQTPGQGLQFLFEYFSETQRNKGNFPGRFSGRQFSNSRSEMNVSTLELGDSALYLCASSDRDAEAFFGQGTRLTVV.

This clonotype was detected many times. The CDR3 loop is CSASPQGPYEQYF. The CDR3 DNA reads TGCAGTGCTAGTCCTCAGGGACCCTACGAGCAGTACTTC. V usage is TRBV20-1 and J usage is TRBJ2-7; D is possibly TRBD1 or TRBD2 (5 bases each). This CDR3 comprises 13 residues. Germline V lookup: CDR1 DFQATT, CDR2 SNEGSKA (reference sequence). Deletions cut 3 bases from V and 2 bases from J, with 11 bases between.

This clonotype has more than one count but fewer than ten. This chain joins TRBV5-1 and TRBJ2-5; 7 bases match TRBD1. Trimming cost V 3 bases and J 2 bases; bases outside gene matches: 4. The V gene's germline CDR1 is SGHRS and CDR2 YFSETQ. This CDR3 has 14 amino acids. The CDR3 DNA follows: TGCGCCAGCAGCTCGAGGGGACAGCAAGAGACCCAGTACTTC. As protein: CASSSRGQQETQYF.

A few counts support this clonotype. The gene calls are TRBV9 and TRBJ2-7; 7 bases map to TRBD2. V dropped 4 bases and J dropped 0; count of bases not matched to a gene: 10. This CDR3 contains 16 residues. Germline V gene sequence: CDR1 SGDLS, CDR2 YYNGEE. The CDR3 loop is CASSQLAGQSSYEQYF. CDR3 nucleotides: TGTGCCAGCAGCCAATTAGCGGGCCAAAGCTCCTACGAGCAGTACTTC.

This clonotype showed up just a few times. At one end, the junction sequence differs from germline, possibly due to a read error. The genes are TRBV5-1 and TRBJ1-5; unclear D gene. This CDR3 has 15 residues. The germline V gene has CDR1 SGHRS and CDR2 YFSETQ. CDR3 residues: CASSLASHSNQPQHF. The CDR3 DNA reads TGTGCCAGCAGCTTGGCTAGTCATAGCAATCAGCCCCAGCATTTT.

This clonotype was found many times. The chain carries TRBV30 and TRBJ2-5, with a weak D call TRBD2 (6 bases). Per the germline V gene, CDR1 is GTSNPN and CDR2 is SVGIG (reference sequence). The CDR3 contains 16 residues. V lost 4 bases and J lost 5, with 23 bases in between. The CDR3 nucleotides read TGTGCCTGGATGATCGGGACTCTCATAATGGGGGAGACCCAGTACTTC. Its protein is CAWMIGTLIMGETQYF.

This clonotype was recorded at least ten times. The CDR3 DNA is TGCGCCAGCAGTGATCAGGGGGGCAGCTACGAGCAGTACTTC. It yields the protein CASSDQGGSYEQYF. This chain joins TRBV10-2 and TRBJ2-7; a weak D match, TRBD1 (7 bases). The CDR3 is 14 amino acids. Germline values: CDR1 WSHSY, CDR2 SAAADI. V shed 3 bases and J shed 3 bases, with 12 bases lying between them.

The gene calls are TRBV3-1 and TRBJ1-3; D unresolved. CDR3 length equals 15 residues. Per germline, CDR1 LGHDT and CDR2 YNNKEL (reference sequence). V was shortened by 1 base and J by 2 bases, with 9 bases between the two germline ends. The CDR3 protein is CASSQAVDAGNTIYF. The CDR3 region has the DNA TGTGCCAGCAGCCAAGCTGTGGACGCTGGAAACACCATATATTTT. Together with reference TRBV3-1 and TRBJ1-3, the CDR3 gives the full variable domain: DTAVSQTPKYLVTQMGNDKSIKCEQNLGHDTMYWYKQDSKKFLKIMFSYNNKELIINETVPNRFSPKSPDKAHLNLHINSLELGDSAVYFCASSQAVDAGNTIYFGEGSWLTVV.

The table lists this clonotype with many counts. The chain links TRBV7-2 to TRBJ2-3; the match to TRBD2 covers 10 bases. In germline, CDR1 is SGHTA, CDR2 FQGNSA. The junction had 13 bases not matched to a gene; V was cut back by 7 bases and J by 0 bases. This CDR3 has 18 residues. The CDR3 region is CASTIGTSAVASTDTQYF. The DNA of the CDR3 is TGTGCCAGCACTATCGGGACTAGCGCCGTAGCTAGCACAGATACGCAGTATTTT.